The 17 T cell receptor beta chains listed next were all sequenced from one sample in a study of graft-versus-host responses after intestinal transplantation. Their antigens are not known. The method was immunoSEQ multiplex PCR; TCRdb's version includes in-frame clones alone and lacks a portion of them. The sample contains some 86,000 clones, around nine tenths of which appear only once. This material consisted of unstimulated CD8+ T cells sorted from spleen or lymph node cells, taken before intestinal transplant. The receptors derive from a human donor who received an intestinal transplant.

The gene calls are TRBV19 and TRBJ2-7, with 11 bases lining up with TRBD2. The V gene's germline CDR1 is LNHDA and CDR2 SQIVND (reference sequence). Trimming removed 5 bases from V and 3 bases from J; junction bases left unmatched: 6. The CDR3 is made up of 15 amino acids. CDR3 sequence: CASSAPLAGDYEQYF. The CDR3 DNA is TGTGCCAGTAGTGCACCACTAGCGGGGGACTACGAGCAGTACTTC.

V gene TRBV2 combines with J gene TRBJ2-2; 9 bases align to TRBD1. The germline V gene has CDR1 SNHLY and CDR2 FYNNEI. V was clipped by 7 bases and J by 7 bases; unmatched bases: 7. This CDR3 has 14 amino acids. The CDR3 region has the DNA TGTGCCAGCATCCGGACAGGGGCGAACGGGGAGCTGTTTTTT. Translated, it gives CASIRTGANGELFF.

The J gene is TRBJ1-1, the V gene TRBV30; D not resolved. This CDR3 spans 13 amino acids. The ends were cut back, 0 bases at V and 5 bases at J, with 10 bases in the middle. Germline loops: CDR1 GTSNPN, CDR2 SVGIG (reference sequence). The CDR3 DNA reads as TGTGCCTGGAGTGTAGCTCGGAGGACTGAAGCTTTCTTT. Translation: CAWSVARRTEAFF.

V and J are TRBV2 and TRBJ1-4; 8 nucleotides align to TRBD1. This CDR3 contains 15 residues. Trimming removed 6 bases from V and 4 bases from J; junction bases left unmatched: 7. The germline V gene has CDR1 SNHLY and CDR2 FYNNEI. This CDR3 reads CASRNRDRHNEKLFF. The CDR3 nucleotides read TGTGCCAGCAGGAACCGGGACAGGCATAATGAAAAACTGTTTTTT.

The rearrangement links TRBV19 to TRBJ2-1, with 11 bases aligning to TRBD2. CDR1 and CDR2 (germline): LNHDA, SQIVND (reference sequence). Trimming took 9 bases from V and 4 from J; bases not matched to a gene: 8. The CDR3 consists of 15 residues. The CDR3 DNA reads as TGTGCCAGCGCCCCAACTAGCGGGAGATACAATGAGCAGTTCTTC. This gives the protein CASAPTSGRYNEQFF.

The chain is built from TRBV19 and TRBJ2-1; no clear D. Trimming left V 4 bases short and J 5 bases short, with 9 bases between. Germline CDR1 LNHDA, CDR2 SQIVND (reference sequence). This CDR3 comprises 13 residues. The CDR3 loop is CASSKVVNNEQFF. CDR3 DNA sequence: TGTGCCAGTAGTAAGGTAGTGAACAATGAGCAGTTCTTC.

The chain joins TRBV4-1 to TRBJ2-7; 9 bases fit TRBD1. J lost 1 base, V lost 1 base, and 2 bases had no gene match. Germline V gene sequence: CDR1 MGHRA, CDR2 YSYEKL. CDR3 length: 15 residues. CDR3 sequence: CASSQGTGVSYEQYF. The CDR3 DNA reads TGCGCCAGCAGCCAAGGGACAGGGGTTTCCTACGAGCAGTACTTC.

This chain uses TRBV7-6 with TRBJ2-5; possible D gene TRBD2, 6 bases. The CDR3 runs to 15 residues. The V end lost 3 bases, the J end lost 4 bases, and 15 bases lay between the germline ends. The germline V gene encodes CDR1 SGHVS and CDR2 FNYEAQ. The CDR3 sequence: CASSFYDRDLETQYF. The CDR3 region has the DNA TGTGCCAGCAGCTTCTATGACCGGGACTTAGAGACCCAGTACTTC.

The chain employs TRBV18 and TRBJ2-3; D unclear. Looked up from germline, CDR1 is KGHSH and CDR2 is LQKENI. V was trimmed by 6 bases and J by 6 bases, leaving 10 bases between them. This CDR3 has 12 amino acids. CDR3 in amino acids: CASSTDDDTQYF. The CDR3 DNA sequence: TGTGCCAGCTCCACCGACGACGATACGCAGTATTTT.

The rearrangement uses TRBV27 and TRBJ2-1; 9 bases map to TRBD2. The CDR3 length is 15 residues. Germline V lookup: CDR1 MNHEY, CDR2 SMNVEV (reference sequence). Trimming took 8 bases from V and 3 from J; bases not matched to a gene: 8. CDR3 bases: TGTGCCAGCGGCCAAAGCGGGAGGAACTACAATGAGCAGTTCTTC. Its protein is CASGQSGRNYNEQFF.

The CDR3, as DNA: TGTGCCAGCAGCTTATCCCGGGGCGGTTCTTGGGAGCTGTTTTTT. It is translated as CASSLSRGGSWELFF. The chain joins TRBV7-9 to TRBJ2-2; the D gene could be TRBD1 or TRBD2 (5 bases each). Germline values: CDR1 SEHNR, CDR2 FQNEAQ (reference sequence). The CDR3 runs to 15 residues. V was trimmed by 2 bases and J by 9 bases, leaving 16 bases between them.

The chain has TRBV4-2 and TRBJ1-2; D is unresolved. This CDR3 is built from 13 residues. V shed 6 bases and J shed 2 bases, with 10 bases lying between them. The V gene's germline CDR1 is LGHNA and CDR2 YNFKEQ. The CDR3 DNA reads TGTGCCAGCAGACCGACTTCCAACTATGGCTACACCTTC. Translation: CASRPTSNYGYTF.

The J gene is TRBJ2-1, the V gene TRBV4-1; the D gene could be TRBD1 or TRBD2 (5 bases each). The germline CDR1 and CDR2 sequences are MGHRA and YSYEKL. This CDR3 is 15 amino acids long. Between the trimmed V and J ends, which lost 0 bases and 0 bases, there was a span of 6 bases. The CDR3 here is CASSQDGGSYNEQFF. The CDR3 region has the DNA TGCGCCAGCAGCCAAGATGGGGGCTCCTACAATGAGCAGTTCTTC.

CDR3 in DNA: TGTGCCAGTAGTGAGCACAACCTGGGGGACTTGAACACTGAAGCTTTCTTT. Translated: CASSEHNLGDLNTEAFF. V gene TRBV19 combines with J gene TRBJ1-1, with D perhaps TRBD1 (5 bases). CDR1 LNHDA and CDR2 SQIVND come from the germline V gene (reference sequence). The CDR3 runs to 17 residues. Deletions cut 5 bases from V and 0 bases from J, with 19 bases between.

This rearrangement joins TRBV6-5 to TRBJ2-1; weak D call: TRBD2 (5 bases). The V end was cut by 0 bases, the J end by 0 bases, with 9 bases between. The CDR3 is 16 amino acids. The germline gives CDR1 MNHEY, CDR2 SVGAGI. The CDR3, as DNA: TGTGCCAGCAGTTACTCGTCTGGGAGCTCCTACAATGAGCAGTTCTTC. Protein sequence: CASSYSSGSSYNEQFF.

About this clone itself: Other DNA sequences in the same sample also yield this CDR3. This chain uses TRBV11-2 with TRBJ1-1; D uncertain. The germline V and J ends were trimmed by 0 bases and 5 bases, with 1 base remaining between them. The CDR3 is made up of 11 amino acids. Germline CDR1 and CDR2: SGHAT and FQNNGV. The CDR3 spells CASSLDTEAFF. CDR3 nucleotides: TGTGCCAGCAGCTTAGATACTGAAGCTTTCTTT.

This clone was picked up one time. This chain's CDR3 is CASSLGLAGDQETQYF. CDR3 in DNA: TGTGCCAGCAGCTTAGGTCTAGCGGGGGACCAAGAGACCCAGTACTTC. This rearrangement joins TRBV11-2 to TRBJ2-5, with 10 bases aligning to TRBD2. CDR1 is SGHAT, CDR2 FQNNGV, per germline. The CDR3 length is 16 residues. Trimming at V came to 1 base and at J to 0 bases, leaving 2 bases not matched to a gene.